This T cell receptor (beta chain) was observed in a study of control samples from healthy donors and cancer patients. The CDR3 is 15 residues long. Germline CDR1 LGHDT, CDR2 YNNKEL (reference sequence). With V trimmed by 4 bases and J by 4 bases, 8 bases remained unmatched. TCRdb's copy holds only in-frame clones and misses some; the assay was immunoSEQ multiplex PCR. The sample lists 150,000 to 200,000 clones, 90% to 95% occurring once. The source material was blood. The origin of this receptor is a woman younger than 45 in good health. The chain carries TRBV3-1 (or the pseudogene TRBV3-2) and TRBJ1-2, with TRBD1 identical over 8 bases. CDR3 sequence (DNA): TGTGCCAGCAGCCCACCCCGGACAGGGACCTATGGCTACACCTTC. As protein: CASSPPRTGTYGYTF.